This note documents a single TCR beta chain sequence. This sample was taken from a study of blood T cell repertoires in COVID-19. Turning to the study itself: Collection of acute and convalescent COVID-19 samples took place in the United States, Italy and Spain. In each case, the material was cDNA or gDNA derived from T cells, B-cell-depleted T cells, or PBMCs.

In the original analysis: Scientists estimated how many nucleated cells there were by amplifying reference gene primers. Generated by immunoSEQ multiplex PCR, the TCRdb table keeps only in-frame clones and is missing some. The V and J calls and the clone size are those of that table, but D and trimming were determined from the DNA. The data show over 200,000 clones, 84% seen once. V was trimmed by 1 base and J by 0 bases, leaving 10 bases between them. This CDR3 comprises 16 residues. CDR1 and CDR2 (germline): MNHEY, SMNVEV (reference sequence). Seattle patients were enrolled while actively infected and followed longitudinally.

Sequencing was carried out using peripheral blood. The V and J genes are TRBV27 and TRBJ1-5; perhaps TRBD1 as D (5 bases). The receptor was isolated from a woman of 80 years or more with COVID-19, enrolled during active disease. The CDR3 spells CASSLWGDNSNQPQHF. CDR3 nucleotides: TGTGCCAGCAGTTTATGGGGCGACAATAGCAATCAGCCCCAGCATTTT.